This TCR beta chain was observed in a study of blood T cell repertoires in COVID-19. At the level of the study: COVID-19 samples, acute and convalescent, were from the United States, Italy and Spain. Sample material is recorded as cDNA or gDNA derived from T cells, B-cell-depleted T cells, or PBMCs.

Per the authors' pipeline: Amplification of reference gene primers was used by the study to estimate nucleated cell counts. Libraries were prepared by immunoSEQ multiplex PCR; TCRdb keeps only in-frame clonotypes and omits some of them. That table furnishes V, J and clone size, whereas the DNA furnished D and trimming. The data hold 190,000 or so clones, with around 88% observed a single time. The origin of this receptor is a woman aged 25 to 39 with acute or convalescent COVID-19. Specimen: peripheral blood.

As DNA, the CDR3 is TGTGCCAGCAGCAAAAAAAAGGGGGTTTGTTCACCCCTCCACTTT. Protein sequence: CASSKKKGVCSPLHF. The V gene is TRBV21-1, the J gene TRBJ1-6; the table's D call TRBD1 went unverified against the DNA. TRBV21-1 is a recognized pseudogene. This CDR3 region has 15 residues.